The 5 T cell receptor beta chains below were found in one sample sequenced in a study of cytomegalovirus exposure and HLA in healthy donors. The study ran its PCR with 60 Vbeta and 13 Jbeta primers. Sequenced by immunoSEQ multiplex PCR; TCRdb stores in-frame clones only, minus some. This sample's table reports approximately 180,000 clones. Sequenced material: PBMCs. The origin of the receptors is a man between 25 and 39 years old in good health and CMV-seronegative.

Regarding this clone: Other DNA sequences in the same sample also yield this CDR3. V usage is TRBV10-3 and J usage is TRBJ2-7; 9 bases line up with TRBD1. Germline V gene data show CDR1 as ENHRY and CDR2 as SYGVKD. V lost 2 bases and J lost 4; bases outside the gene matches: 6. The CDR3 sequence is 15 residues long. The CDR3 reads CAISEPGQGTYEQYF. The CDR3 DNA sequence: TGTGCCATCAGTGAGCCGGGACAGGGTACGTACGAGCAGTACTTC.

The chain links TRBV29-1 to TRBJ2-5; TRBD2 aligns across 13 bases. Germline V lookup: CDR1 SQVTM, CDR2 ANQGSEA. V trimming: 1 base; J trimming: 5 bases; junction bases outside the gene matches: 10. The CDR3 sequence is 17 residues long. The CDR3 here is CSVEGYGLAGVVETQYF. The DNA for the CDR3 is TGCAGCGTTGAAGGATACGGACTAGCGGGAGTTGTGGAGACCCAGTACTTC.

CDR3 loop: CASRARNYEQYF. The CDR3 DNA is TGTGCCAGCAGGGCCAGAAACTACGAGCAGTACTTC. This sequence joins TRBV6-5 and TRBJ2-7; D is uncertain. The CDR3 sequence is 12 residues long. Germline CDR1 reads MNHEY; CDR2 reads SVGAGI. Deletions cut 6 bases from V and 3 bases from J, with 9 bases between.

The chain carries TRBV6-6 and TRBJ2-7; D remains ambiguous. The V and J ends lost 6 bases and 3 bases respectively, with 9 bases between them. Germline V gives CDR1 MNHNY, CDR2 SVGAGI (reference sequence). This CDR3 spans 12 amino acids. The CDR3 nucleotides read TGTGCCAGCAGATCTAGAGTCTACGAGCAGTACTTC. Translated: CASRSRVYEQYF.

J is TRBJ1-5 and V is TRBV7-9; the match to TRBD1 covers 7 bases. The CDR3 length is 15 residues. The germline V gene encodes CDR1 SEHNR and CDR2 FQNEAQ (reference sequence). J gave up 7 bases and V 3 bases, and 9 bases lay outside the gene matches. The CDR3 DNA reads TGTGCCAGCAGCTTCACAGGGGAACCTTTACAGCCCCAGCATTTT. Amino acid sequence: CASSFTGEPLQPQHF.